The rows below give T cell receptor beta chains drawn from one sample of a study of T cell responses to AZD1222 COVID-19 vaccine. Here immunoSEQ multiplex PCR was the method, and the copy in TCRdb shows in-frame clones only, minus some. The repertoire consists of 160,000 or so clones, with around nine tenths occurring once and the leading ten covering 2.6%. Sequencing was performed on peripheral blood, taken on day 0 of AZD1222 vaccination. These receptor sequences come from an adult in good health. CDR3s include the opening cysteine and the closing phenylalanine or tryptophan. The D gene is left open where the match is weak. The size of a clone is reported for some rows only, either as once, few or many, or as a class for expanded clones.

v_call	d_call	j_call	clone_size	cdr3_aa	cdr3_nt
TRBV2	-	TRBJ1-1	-	CAIRQGNTEAFF	TGTGCCATACGGCAGGGGAACACTGAAGCTTTCTTT
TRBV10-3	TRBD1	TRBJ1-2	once	CAISTGQGYGYTF	TGTGCCATCAGTACAGGACAGGGCTATGGCTACACCTTC
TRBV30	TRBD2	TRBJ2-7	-	CAWSWTSGSYEQYF	TGTGCCTGGAGTTGGACTAGCGGTTCCTACGAGCAGTACTTC
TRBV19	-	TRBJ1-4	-	CASSIQGWGEKLFF	TGTGCCAGTAGTATTCAGGGATGGGGAGAAAAACTGTTTTTT
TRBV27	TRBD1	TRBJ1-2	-	CASSQATSTVQGARGYTF	TGTGCCAGCAGTCAAGCGACAAGTACGGTACAGGGGGCGCGGGGCTACACCTTC
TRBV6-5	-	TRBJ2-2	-	CASSSLGGTGELFF	TGTGCCAGCAGTTCCCTTGGTGGCACCGGGGAGCTGTTTTTT
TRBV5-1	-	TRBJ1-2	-	CASSLQGALSHSNYGYTF	TGCGCCAGCAGCTTACAGGGTGCGCTTAGCCATTCTAACTATGGCTACACCTTC
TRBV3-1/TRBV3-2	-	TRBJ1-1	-	CASSQGDLNTEAFF	TGTGCCAGCAGCCAAGGTGACTTGAACACTGAAGCTTTCTTT
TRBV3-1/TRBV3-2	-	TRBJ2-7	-	CASSQANYEQYF	TGTGCCAGCAGCCAAGCTAACTACGAGCAGTACTTC
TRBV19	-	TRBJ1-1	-	CASKGGAGAWGTEAFF	TGTGCCAGTAAGGGGGGGGCAGGAGCCTGGGGCACTGAAGCTTTCTTT
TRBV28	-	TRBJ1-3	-	CASSLKIGETSGNTIYF	TGTGCCAGCAGTTTAAAAATCGGGGAGACCTCTGGAAACACCATATATTTT
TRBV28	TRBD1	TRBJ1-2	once	CASIKTGGFYGYTF	TGTGCCAGCATTAAGACAGGGGGATTCTATGGCTACACCTTC
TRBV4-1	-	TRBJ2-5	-	CASSHLTRGEETQYF	TGCGCCAGCAGCCACTTGACTAGGGGTGAGGAGACCCAGTACTTC
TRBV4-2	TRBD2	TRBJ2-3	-	CASSQQPAGGGSDTQYF	TGTGCCAGCAGCCAACAGCCAGCGGGAGGAGGCTCAGATACGCAGTATTTT
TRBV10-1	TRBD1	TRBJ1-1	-	CASSETQGQVGGAFF	TGCGCCAGCAGTGAGACCCAAGGACAGGTTGGCGGAGCTTTCTTT
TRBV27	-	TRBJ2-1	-	CASSLGTEQFF	TGTGCCAGCAGTTTAGGCACTGAGCAGTTCTTC
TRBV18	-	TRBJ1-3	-	CASSPGPSYSGNTIYF	TGTGCCAGCTCACCAGGGCCCAGTTACTCTGGAAACACCATATATTTT
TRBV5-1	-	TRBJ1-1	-	CASSQQTMNTEAFF	TGCGCCAGCAGCCAACAGACCATGAACACTGAAGCTTTCTTT